These T cell receptor beta chains were read from a single sample in a study of shared clonotypes between healthy human individuals. Data came from immunoSEQ multiplex PCR; TCRdb stores just in-frame clones and leaves some out. This table has approximately 840,000 clones, about 96% appearing once. The specimen was naive CD8+ T cells sorted from blood. The origin of the receptors is a man aged 25-40 years in good health. The CDR3 runs from the conserved cysteine through the conserved F or W. The order of the fields is D gene, V gene, clone size, J gene, CDR3 protein, CDR3 DNA. A D gene is named only where the DNA matches it firmly. Some rows have no size entry. The others give once, few or many, or a class for an expanded clone.

NA	TRBV2	NA	TRBJ2-3	CASSSVRVQYF	TGTGCCAGCAGTTCAGTACGGGTCCAGTATTTT
NA	TRBV11-2	NA	TRBJ2-7	CASSLVSGAGGEQYF	TGTGCCAGCAGCTTAGTATCGGGGGCGGGCGGCGAGCAGTACTTC
NA	TRBV2	NA	TRBJ1-4	CASSEFDGGEKLFF	TGTGCCAGCAGTGAATTCGATGGGGGAGAAAAACTGTTTTTT
TRBD2	TRBV5-4	NA	TRBJ2-3	CASSSFGGGTDTQYF	TGTGCCAGCAGCTCCTTCGGGGGGGGCACAGATACGCAGTATTTT
TRBD2	TRBV27	NA	TRBJ2-2	CASSSGLAGVAGELFF	TGTGCCAGCAGTTCGGGACTAGCGGGAGTTGCCGGGGAGCTGTTTTTT
TRBD2	TRBV27	NA	TRBJ2-1	CASSSLLAGEPFF	TGTGCCAGCAGTTCCCTCCTAGCGGGAGAGCCGTTCTTC
NA	TRBV11-3	NA	TRBJ2-7	CASSSRSHEQYF	TGTGCCAGCAGTTCCCGCTCCCACGAGCAGTACTTC
NA	TRBV4-3	NA	TRBJ1-5	CASSQVRTGNQPQHF	TGCGCCAGCAGCCAAGTTCGAACGGGTAATCAGCCCCAGCATTTT
NA	TRBV11-3	NA	TRBJ2-2	CASSGDKADELFF	TGTGCCAGCAGCGGGGACAAGGCCGACGAGCTGTTTTTT
TRBD2	TRBV6-4	NA	TRBJ2-1	CASSLAGGLGEQFF	TGTGCCAGCAGCCTAGCGGGAGGGCTTGGTGAGCAGTTCTTC
TRBD1	TRBV7-9	NA	TRBJ2-7	CASSDPGQGKSYEQYF	TGTGCCAGCAGCGACCCGGGACAGGGGAAAAGCTACGAGCAGTACTTC
NA	TRBV29-1	NA	TRBJ2-1	CSVLGDSLSYNEQFF	TGCAGCGTTCTCGGGGACTCCCTCTCCTACAATGAGCAGTTCTTC
TRBD1	TRBV9	NA	TRBJ1-2	CASSVGQGHGYTF	TGTGCCAGCAGCGTAGGACAGGGGCATGGCTACACCTTC
NA	TRBV28	NA	TRBJ2-5	CASSPGRLRQETQYF	TGTGCCAGCAGTCCTGGGCGACTTAGGCAAGAGACCCAGTACTTC
NA	TRBV10-3	NA	TRBJ2-1	CAISETGQREQFF	TGTGCCATCAGTGAGACAGGGCAACGTGAGCAGTTCTTC
NA	TRBV2	once	TRBJ2-1	CASSTGASSYNEQFF	TGTGCCAGCAGTACCGGGGCATCGTCCTACAATGAGCAGTTCTTC
NA	TRBV9	NA	TRBJ2-7	CASSGGARAPRYEQYF	TGTGCCAGCAGTGGGGGGGCCAGGGCGCCACGTTACGAGCAGTACTTC
NA	TRBV4-2	once	TRBJ2-1	CASSQAGSSYNEQFF	TGTGCCAGCAGCCAAGCGGGGAGCTCCTACAATGAGCAGTTCTTC
TRBD1	TRBV11-2	NA	TRBJ2-5	CASRTYRQGQETQYF	TGTGCCAGCCGGACCTATCGACAGGGGCAAGAGACCCAGTACTTC
NA	TRBV7-9	NA	TRBJ2-7	CASSRDYEQYF	TGTGCCAGCAGCCGCGACTACGAGCAGTACTTC
NA	TRBV27	NA	TRBJ2-3	CASSSDFGLSTDTQYF	TGTGCCAGCAGTTCCGACTTTGGTCTAAGCACAGATACGCAGTATTTT
NA	TRBV29-1	NA	TRBJ2-3	CSVEGITDTQYF	TGCAGCGTTGAGGGCATCACAGATACGCAGTATTTT
NA	TRBV9	NA	TRBJ2-7	CASSETDSYEQYF	TGTGCCAGCAGCGAGACAGATTCCTACGAGCAGTACTTC
NA	TRBV2	NA	TRBJ2-1	CASSGQLNEQFF	TGTGCCAGCAGTGGGCAACTTAATGAGCAGTTCTTC
NA	TRBV29-1	NA	TRBJ2-3	CSVAGGQAAPKGGPDTQYF	TGCAGCGTCGCGGGGGGACAGGCTGCGCCCAAGGGAGGGCCAGATACGCAGTATTTT
NA	TRBV7-2	once	TRBJ1-2	CASSLIAAMNYGYTF	TGTGCCAGCAGCTTAATTGCGGCCATGAACTATGGCTACACCTTC
NA	TRBV27	NA	TRBJ1-1	CASSELEGEAFF	TGTGCCAGCAGTGAACTCGAGGGAGAAGCTTTCTTT
TRBD1	TRBV4-1	NA	TRBJ1-2	CASSQAADRGNYGYTF	TGCGCCAGCAGCCAAGCCGCGGACAGGGGAAACTATGGCTACACCTTC
NA	TRBV29-1	NA	TRBJ1-2	CSVEKGLANYGYTF	TGCAGCGTTGAAAAGGGACTAGCTAACTATGGCTACACCTTC